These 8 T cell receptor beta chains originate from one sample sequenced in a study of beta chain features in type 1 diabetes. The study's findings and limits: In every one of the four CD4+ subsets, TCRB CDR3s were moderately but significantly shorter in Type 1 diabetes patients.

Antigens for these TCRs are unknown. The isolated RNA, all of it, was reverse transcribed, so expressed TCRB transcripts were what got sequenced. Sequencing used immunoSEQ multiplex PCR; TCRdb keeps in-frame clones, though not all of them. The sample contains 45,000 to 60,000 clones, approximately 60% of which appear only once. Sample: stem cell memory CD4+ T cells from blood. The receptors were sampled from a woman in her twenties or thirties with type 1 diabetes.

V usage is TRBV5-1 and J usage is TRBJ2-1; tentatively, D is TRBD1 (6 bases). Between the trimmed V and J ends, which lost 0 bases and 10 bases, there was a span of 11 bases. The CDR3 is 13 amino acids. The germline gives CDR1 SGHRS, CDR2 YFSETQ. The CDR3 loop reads CASSLAPGEEQFF. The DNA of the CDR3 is TGCGCCAGCAGCTTGGCCCCAGGGGAAGAGCAGTTCTTC.

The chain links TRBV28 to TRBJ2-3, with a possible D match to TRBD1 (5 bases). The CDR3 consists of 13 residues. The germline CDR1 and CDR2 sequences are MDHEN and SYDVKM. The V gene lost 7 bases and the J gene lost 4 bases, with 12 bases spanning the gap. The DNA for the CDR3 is TGTGCCAGCACCCGACCGACAGCAGATACGCAGTATTTT. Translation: CASTRPTADTQYF.

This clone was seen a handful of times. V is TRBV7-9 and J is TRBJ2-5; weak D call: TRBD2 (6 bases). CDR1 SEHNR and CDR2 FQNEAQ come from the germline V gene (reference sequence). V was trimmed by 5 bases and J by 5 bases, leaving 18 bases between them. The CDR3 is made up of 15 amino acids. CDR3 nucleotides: TGTGCCAGCAGCCCCGGGAGCGATAGGTCGGAGACCCAGTACTTC. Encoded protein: CASSPGSDRSETQYF.

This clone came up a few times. CDR3 sequence reads: CASSTSGPYEQYF. The CDR3 region has the DNA TGTGCCAGCAGCACTAGCGGCCCCTACGAGCAGTACTTC. The chain links TRBV7-9 to TRBJ2-7, with 8 bases lining up with TRBD2. CDR1 and CDR2 from the germline V gene are SEHNR and FQNEAQ (reference sequence). Unmatched junction bases numbered 2, after V lost 5 bases and J lost 2 bases. This CDR3 comprises 13 residues. Complete variable domain (other parts from reference TRBV7-9 and TRBJ2-7): DTGVSQNPRHKITKRGQNVTFRCDPISEHNRLYWYRQTLGQGPEFLTYFQNEAQLEKSRLLSDRFSAERPKGSFSTLEIQRTEQGDSAMYLCASSTSGPYEQYFGPGTRLTVT.

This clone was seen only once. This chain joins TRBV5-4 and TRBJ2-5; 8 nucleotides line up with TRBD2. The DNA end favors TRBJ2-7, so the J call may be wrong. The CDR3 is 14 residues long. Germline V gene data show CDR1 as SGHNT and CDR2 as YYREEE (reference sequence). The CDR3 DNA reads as TGTGCCAGCAGCTCGCTTAGCGGGAATTACGAGCAGTACTTC. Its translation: CASSSLSGNYEQYF.

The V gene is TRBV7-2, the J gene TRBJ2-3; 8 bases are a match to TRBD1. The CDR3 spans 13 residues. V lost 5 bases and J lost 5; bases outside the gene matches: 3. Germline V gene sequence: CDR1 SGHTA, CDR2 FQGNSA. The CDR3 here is CASSRTGLDTQYF. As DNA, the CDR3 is TGTGCCAGCAGCCGGACAGGGTTAGATACGCAGTATTTT. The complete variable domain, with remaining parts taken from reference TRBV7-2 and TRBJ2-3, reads GAGVSQSPSNKVTEKGKDVELRCDPISGHTALYWYRQSLGQGLEFLIYFQGNSAPDKSGLPSDRFSAERTGGSVSTLTIQRTQQEDSAVYLCASSRTGLDTQYFGPGTRLTVL.

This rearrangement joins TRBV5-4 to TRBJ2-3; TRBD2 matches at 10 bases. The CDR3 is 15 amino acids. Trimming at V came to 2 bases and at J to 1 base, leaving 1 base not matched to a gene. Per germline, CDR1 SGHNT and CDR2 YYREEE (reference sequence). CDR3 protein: CASSFGTSGTDTQYF. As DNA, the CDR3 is TGTGCCAGCAGCTTCGGGACTAGCGGCACAGATACGCAGTATTTT.

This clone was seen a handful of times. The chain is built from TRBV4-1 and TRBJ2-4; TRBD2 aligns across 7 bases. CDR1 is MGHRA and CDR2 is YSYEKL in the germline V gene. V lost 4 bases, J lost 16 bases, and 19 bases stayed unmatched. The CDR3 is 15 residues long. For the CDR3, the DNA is TGCGCCAGCAGCCCCAAGGATAGGAACGGACTAGTAGCATACTTC. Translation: CASSPKDRNGLVAYF.